This entry features one T cell receptor beta chain sequence. These data originate in a study of cytomegalovirus exposure and HLA in healthy donors. Sequencing was performed with immunoSEQ multiplex PCR; in TCRdb, only in-frame clones are kept and a portion is missing. The repertoire has 150,000 to 250,000 clones, roughly 81% of them found once; the top ten carry around 1.2%. Germline V gives CDR1 SNHLY, CDR2 FYNNEI. The CDR3 runs 14 residues. The V gene end was trimmed by 4 bases and the J gene end by 5 bases; junction bases not matched to a gene: 8. What was sequenced was PBMCs. J is TRBJ2-7 and V is TRBV2, with TRBD2 identical over 7 bases. The source of this sequence is a woman in her twenties or thirties in good health and CMV-seronegative. CDR3 in DNA: TGTGCCAGCAGTGTGGGCGGGAGCGGGAACGAGCAGTACTTC. Residues: CASSVGGSGNEQYF.